The clone carrying this T cell receptor (beta chain) was counted once. From germline, CDR1 is LNHDA and CDR2 SQIVND (reference sequence). The CDR3 is 15 residues long. V shed 3 bases and J shed 1 base, with 9 bases lying between them. This entry comes from a study of blood T cell repertoires in COVID-19. Overall study: Sites in the United States, Italy and Spain provided acute and convalescent COVID-19 samples. T cells, B-cell-depleted T cells, or PBMCs supplied cDNA or gDNA.

Source study methods: For nucleated cells, counts were estimated from reference gene primer amplification. TCRdb's table, derived via immunoSEQ multiplex PCR, lists solely in-frame clones and lacks some. V and J calls and clone size are given by that table; D and trimming were obtained from the DNA. The sample lists around 82,000 clones, 75% to 95% occurring once. Material for sequencing was peripheral blood. The chain recombines TRBV19 with TRBJ2-2; D uncertain. The receptor was isolated from a human donor in a cohort sampled during active COVID-19. The DNA of the CDR3 is TGTGCCAGTAGTATTTCGAACAGGAACACCGGGGAGCTGTTTTTT. It translates to CASSISNRNTGELFF.